A single T cell receptor (beta chain) is shown here with its context. Its target is not known. Profiling relied on immunoSEQ multiplex PCR, and the TCRdb table lists in-frame clones only, not all of them. The sample has more than 95,000 clones, roughly 91% seen once. The data stem from a study of T cell responses to AZD1222 COVID-19 vaccine. Study outcomes and limitations: The sample set comprised mostly white British donors with more females, and clonal diversity was possibly underestimated. Dominant CD4 TCR responses targeted spike regions 160-218 and 743-854. The breadth and depth of Spike-specific TCRs increased once two AZD1222 doses had been given.

The ends lost 1 base at V and 2 bases at J; junction bases unmatched: 4. CDR1 is SGHAT, CDR2 FQNNGV, per germline. CDR3 length: 18 amino acids. The sequences come from peripheral blood, collected on day 0 of AZD1222 vaccination. The clonotype comes from an adult in good health. V usage is TRBV11-2 and J usage is TRBJ2-2; 13 bases match TRBD2. The CDR3 DNA is TGTGCCAGCAGCTTAGGGGGACTAGCGGGGCCCAACACCGGGGAGCTGTTTTTT. Translated, it gives CASSLGGLAGPNTGELFF. Looking up the rest from reference TRBV11-2 and TRBJ2-2 gives the full variable domain: EAGVAQSPRYKIIEKRQSVAFWCNPISGHATLYWYQQILGQGPKLLIQFQNNGVVDDSQLPKDRFSAERLKGVDSTLKIQPAKLEDSAVYLCASSLGGLAGPNTGELFFGEGSRLTVL.